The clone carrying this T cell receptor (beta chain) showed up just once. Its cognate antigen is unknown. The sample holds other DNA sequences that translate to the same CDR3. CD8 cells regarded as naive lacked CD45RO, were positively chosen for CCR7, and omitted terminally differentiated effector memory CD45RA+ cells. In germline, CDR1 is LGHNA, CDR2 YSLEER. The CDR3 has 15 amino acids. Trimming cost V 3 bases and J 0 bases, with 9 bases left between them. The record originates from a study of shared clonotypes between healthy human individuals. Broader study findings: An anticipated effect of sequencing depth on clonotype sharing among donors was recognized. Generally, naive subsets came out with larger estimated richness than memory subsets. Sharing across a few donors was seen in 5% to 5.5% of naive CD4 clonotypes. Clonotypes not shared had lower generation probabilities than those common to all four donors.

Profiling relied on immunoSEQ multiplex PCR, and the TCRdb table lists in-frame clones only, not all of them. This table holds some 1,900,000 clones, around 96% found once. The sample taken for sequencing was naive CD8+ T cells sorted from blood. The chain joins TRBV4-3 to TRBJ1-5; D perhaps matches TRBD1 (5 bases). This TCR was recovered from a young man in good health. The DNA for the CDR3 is TGCGCCAGCAGCCAGGACACGGATAGCAATCAGCCCCAGCATTTT. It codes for CASSQDTDSNQPQHF.